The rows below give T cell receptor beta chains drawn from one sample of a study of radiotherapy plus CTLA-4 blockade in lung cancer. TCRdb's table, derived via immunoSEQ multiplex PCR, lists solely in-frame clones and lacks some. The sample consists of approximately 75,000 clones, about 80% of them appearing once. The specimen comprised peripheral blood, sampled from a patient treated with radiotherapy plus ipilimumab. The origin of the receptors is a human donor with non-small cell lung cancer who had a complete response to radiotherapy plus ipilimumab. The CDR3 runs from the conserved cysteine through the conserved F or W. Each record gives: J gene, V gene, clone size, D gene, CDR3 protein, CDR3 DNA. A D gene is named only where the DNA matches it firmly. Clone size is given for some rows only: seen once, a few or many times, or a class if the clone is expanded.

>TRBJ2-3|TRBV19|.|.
CASSTTSSTDTQYF
TGTGCCAGTAGTACCACATCTAGCACAGATACGCAGTATTTT
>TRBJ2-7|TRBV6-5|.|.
CASSYSMSEQYF
TGTGCCAGCAGTTACTCGATGAGCGAGCAGTACTTC
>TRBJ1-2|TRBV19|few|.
CASSIPQGGYTF
TGTGCCAGTAGTATCCCCCAGGGAGGCTACACCTTC
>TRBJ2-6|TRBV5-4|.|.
CASSLTVNSGANVLTF
TGTGCCAGCAGCTTGACGGTTAACTCTGGGGCCAACGTCCTGACTTTC
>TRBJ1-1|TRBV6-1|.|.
CASSEDGRLNTEAFF
TGTGCCAGCAGTGAAGACGGCAGACTGAACACTGAAGCTTTCTTT
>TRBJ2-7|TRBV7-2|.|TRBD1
CASSMGTVGRDEQYF
TGTGCCAGCAGCATGGGGACAGTCGGTCGGGACGAGCAGTACTTC
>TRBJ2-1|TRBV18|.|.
CASSPGSNNEQFF
TGTGCCAGCTCACCGGGGAGTAACAATGAGCAGTTCTTC
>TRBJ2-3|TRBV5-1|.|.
CASGRKVMGRGPDTQYF
TGCGCCAGCGGGCGGAAGGTTATGGGGCGGGGTCCAGATACGCAGTATTTT
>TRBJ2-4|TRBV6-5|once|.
CASSYSGPKNIQYF
TGTGCCAGCAGTTACTCGGGGCCCAAAAACATTCAGTACTTC
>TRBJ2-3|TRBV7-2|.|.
CASSSTDTQYF
TGTGCCAGCAGCTCCACAGATACGCAGTATTTT
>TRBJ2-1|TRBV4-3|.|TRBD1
CASSQVFNRGRNEQFF
TGCGCCAGCAGCCAAGTTTTCAACAGGGGGCGGAATGAGCAGTTCTTC
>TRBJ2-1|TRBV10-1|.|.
CASSESGRQKGEQFF
TGCGCCAGCAGTGAGTCGGGCAGACAAAAGGGTGAGCAGTTCTTC
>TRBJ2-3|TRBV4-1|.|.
CASSQGPTRADTQYF
TGCGCCAGCAGCCAAGGGCCGACTCGCGCAGATACGCAGTATTTT
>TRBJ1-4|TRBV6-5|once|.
CASSYVRASNEKLFF
TGTGCCAGCAGTTACGTCCGGGCTTCTAATGAAAAACTGTTTTTT
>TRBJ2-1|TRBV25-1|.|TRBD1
CASGSDRGHNEQFF
TGTGCCAGCGGATCGGACAGGGGGCACAATGAGCAGTTCTTC
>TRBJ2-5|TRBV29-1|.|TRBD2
CSVAGTSGSNRETQYF
TGCAGCGTTGCGGGGACTAGCGGGAGTAACAGGGAGACCCAGTACTTC
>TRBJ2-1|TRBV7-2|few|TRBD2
CASSFLTSGGANEQFF
TGTGCCAGCAGCTTTCTCACTAGCGGGGGGGCCAATGAGCAGTTCTTC
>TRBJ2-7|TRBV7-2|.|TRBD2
CASSSDSGGLYEQYF
TGTGCCAGCAGCTCAGACAGCGGGGGCCTCTACGAGCAGTACTTC
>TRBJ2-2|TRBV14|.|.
CASSPEDVRNTGELFF
TGTGCCAGCAGCCCCGAGGACGTTCGGAACACCGGGGAGCTGTTTTTT